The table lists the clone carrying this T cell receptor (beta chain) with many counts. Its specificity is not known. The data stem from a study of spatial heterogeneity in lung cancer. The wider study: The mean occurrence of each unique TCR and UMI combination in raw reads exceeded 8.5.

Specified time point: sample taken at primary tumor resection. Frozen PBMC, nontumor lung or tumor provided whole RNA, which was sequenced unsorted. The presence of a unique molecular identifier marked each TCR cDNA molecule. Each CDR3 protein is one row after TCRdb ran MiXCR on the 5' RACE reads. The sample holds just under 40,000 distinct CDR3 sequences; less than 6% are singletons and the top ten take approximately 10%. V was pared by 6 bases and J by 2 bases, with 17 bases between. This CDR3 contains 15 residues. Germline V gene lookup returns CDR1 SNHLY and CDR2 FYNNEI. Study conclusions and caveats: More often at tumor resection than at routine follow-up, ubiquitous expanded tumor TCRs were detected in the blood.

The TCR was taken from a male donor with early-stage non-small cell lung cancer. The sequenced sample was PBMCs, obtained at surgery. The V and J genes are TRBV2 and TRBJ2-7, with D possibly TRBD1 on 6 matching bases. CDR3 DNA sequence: TGTGCCAGCAGGGCCTTGGACAGAGTAGCCTACGAGCAGTACTTC. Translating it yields CASRALDRVAYEQYF.